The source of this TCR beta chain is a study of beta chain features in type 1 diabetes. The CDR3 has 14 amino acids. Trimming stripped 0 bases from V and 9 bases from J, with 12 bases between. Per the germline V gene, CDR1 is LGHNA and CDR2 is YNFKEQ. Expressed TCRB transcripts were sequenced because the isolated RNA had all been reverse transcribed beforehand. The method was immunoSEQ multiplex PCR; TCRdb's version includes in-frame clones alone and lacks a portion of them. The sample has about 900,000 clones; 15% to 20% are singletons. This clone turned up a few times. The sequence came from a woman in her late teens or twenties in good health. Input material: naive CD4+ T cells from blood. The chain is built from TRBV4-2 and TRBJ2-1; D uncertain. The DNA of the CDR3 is TGTGCCAGCAGCCAAGAAAGTGGAAGACGTGAGCAGTTCTTC. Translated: CASSQESGRREQFF.